The 26 T cell receptor beta chains below come from one sample, sequenced in a study of T-cell memory formation after mild COVID-19. MiXCR, applied by TCRdb to the 5' RACE reads, yields one record per CDR3 protein. The sample yields 200,000 to 250,000 distinct CDR3 sequences, approximately 10% seen once. Sequencing input: PBMCs or a T cell subset sorted from them (not recorded which). The receptors here all came from a man between 18 and 35 years old who had mild COVID-19 (a few samples of this study predate the infection). Cell type and time point are not known.

The rearrangement joins TRBV19 to TRBJ1-5; D gene ambiguous. CDR1 and CDR2 from the germline V gene are LNHDA and SQIVND (reference sequence). Trimming pared 7 bases from V and 1 base from J, leaving 2 bases between. The CDR3 has 11 amino acids. Here the CDR3 DNA reads TGTGCCAGTAACAGCAATCAGCCCCAGCATTTT. Residues: CASNSNQPQHF.

This clonotype was found a few times. This chain links TRBV7-8 with TRBJ2-7; D is perhaps TRBD1 (6 bases). The germline V gene encodes CDR1 SGHVS and CDR2 FQNEAQ. V was clipped by 5 bases and J by 6 bases, with 14 bases between them. This CDR3 is built from 13 residues. The CDR3, as DNA: TGTGCCAGCAGCCAGGACACAGGGAGCGAGCAGTACGTC. Amino acids: CASSQDTGSEQYV.

At least ten counts were recorded for this clonotype. The V call is TRBV28, the J call TRBJ2-7; TRBD1 aligns across 7 bases. The junction had 17 bases not matched to a gene; V was cut back by 4 bases and J by 2 bases. CDR1 MDHEN and CDR2 SYDVKM come from the germline V gene. The CDR3 is 18 residues long. The CDR3 DNA is TGTGCCAGCAGTTCTTATTGGGCCCCTCGACAGGGCACCTACGAGCAGTACGTC. This sequence encodes CASSSYWAPRQGTYEQYV.

Ten or more counts support this clonotype. The chain combines TRBV18 with TRBJ2-7; tentative D call: TRBD1 (6 bases). Trimming took off 3 bases at V and 5 bases at J, with 11 bases between the two ends. From germline, CDR1 is KGHSH and CDR2 LQKENI. The CDR3 totals 13 residues. CDR3 sequence (DNA): TGTGCCAGCTCACCGGCACAGGGTAACGAGCAGTACGTC. Protein: CASSPAQGNEQYV.

This clonotype was seen more than once but under ten times. The CDR3 DNA follows: TGCAGTGCTAGTCCGATTCACCATCACCAGCATTTT. Amino acid sequence: CSASPIHHHQHF. The rearrangement joins TRBV20-1 to TRBJ1-5; D unresolved. There are 12 residues in the CDR3. Germline assignment: CDR1 DFQATT and CDR2 SNEGSKA (reference sequence). Trimming cost V 3 bases and J 12 bases, with 15 bases left between them.

This chain uses TRBV3-1 with TRBJ2-3; TRBD2 matches 7 bases. Looked up from germline, CDR1 is LGHDT and CDR2 is YNNKEL (reference sequence). V dropped 0 bases and J dropped 2; count of bases not matched to a gene: 11. The CDR3 is 18 amino acids. In nucleotides, the CDR3 is TGTGCCAGCAGCCAAGATGGGGGGGGTCTCAGTCACACAGATACGCAGTATTTT. It yields the protein CASSQDGGGLSHTDTQYF.

This chain links TRBV18 with TRBJ1-2, with D unresolved. With 4 bases removed from V and 0 bases from J, the gap between germline ends came to 6 bases. The germline V gene encodes CDR1 KGHSH and CDR2 LQKENI. This CDR3 region has 13 residues. The CDR3 reads CASSLQANYGYTF. In nucleotides, the CDR3 is TGTGCCAGCTCACTGCAGGCTAACTATGGCTACACCTTC.

This chain uses TRBV7-7 with TRBJ2-2; D is ambiguous. Germline CDR1 and CDR2: SSHAT and FNYEAQ (reference sequence). The CDR3 loop spans 14 amino acids. The V and J ends lost 1 base and 3 bases respectively, with 6 bases between them. CDR3 sequence reads: CASSLDRDTGELFF. The DNA of the CDR3 is TGTGCCAGCAGCTTAGATCGGGACACCGGGGAGCTGTTTTTT.

The CDR3 here is CASSQETGGPPQHF. In DNA form, the CDR3 reads TGTGCCAGCAGCCAAGAAACAGGGGGACCGCCCCAGCATTTT. The chain uses TRBV4-2 and TRBJ1-5; 8 bases fit TRBD1. Germline V CDR1 and CDR2: LGHNA, YNFKEQ. The CDR3 has 14 amino acids. V lost 0 bases to trimming and J lost 9 bases; unmatched junction nucleotides: 4.

This clonotype was observed a handful of times. The chain uses TRBV4-3 and TRBJ2-3; 9 bases are a match to TRBD1. The CDR3 runs to 17 residues. J lost 5 bases, V lost 3 bases, and 12 bases had no gene match. Germline V gene sequence: CDR1 LGHNA, CDR2 YSLEER. The CDR3 loop is CASSHATGTGRGDTQYF. CDR3 DNA: TGCGCCAGCAGCCATGCGACCGGGACAGGGAGGGGAGATACGCAGTATTTT.

In the case of this clonotype: This clone may be a read error of a much larger clone one base away. The chain is built from TRBV5-1 and TRBJ2-7; D may be TRBD1 (6 bases). This CDR3 is built from 15 residues. Germline V gives CDR1 SGHRS, CDR2 YFSETQ. For the CDR3, the DNA is TGCTCCAGCAGCACCGACAGGTCGGTCACCTACGAGCAGTACTTC. This sequence encodes CSSSTDRSVTYEQYF. The entire variable domain, with the rest obtained from reference TRBV5-1 and TRBJ2-7, is as follows: KAGVTQTPRYLIKTRGQQVTLSCSPISGHRSVSWYQQTPGQGLQFLFEYFSETQRNKGNFPGRFSGRQFSNSRSEMNVSTLELGDSALYLCSSSTDRSVTYEQYFGPGTRLTVT.

V usage is TRBV5-1 and J usage is TRBJ2-3; perhaps TRBD1 as D (7 bases). Germline CDR1 is SGHRS and CDR2 is YFSETQ. The CDR3 totals 16 residues. The V gene lost 1 base and the J gene lost 0 bases, with 12 bases spanning the gap. In DNA, the CDR3 is TGCGCCAGCAGCTTGACGGCAGGGGGGAGCACAGATACGCAGTATTTT. Translating gives CASSLTAGGSTDTQYF.

The table lists this clonotype with a few counts. V gene TRBV21-1 combines with J gene TRBJ2-3; TRBD2, as called in the table, went unchecked against the DNA. TRBV21-1 constitutes a pseudogene. This CDR3 comprises 17 residues. In DNA form, the CDR3 reads TGTGCCAGCAACCCGTGGCCTAGCGGGGGGTGCACAGATACGCAGTATTTT. This translates into CASNPWPSGGCTDTQYF.

This clonotype was recorded many times. The chain employs TRBV5-1 and TRBJ2-1, with D perhaps matching TRBD1 (6 bases). Germline V CDR1 and CDR2: SGHRS, YFSETQ. This CDR3 contains 15 residues. V lost 0 bases and J 15 bases, leaving 22 bases between the germline ends. This CDR3 reads CASSLVQGSVGWSFF. The DNA for the CDR3 is TGCGCCAGCAGCTTGGTTCAGGGGTCTGTTGGGTGGTCGTTCTTC.

The V and J genes are TRBV7-9 and TRBJ1-6; the match to TRBD1 covers 8 bases. The CDR3 spans 17 residues. Trimming removed 3 bases from V and 8 bases from J; junction bases left unmatched: 12. Germline lookup yields CDR1 SEHNR and CDR2 FQNEAQ (reference sequence). CDR3 coding DNA: TGTGCCAGCAGCTTGTTTGACCCCGGGACAGGTCATTCACCCCTCCACTTT. Its translation: CASSLFDPGTGHSPLHF.

This clonotype was found a few times. The V call is TRBV5-1, the J call TRBJ2-3, with a possible D match to TRBD1 (5 bases). Germline-derived CDR1 and CDR2 are SGHRS and YFSETQ. V was pared by 1 base and J by 4 bases, with 7 bases between. CDR3 length: 13 residues. For the CDR3, the DNA is TGCGCCAGCAGCTTGCCAGGGCCAGATACGCAGTATTTT. Translating it yields CASSLPGPDTQYF.

Concerning this clonotype: One end of the junction varies from germline; a read error may be responsible. The rearrangement joins TRBV6-2 or TRBV6-3 to TRBJ2-4; maybe TRBD2 (5 bases). Germline V gene sequence: CDR1 MNHEY, CDR2 SVGEGT. The CDR3 totals 19 residues. In DNA, the CDR3 is TGTGCCAGCAGTTACCCTACCGCCTCGGGAAGTTTAGCCAAAAACATTAAGTACTTC. Translating gives CASSYPTASGSLAKNIKYF.

The chain joins TRBV28 to TRBJ1-2; no clear D gene. V lost 5 bases to trimming and J lost 3 bases, with 10 bases between them. Germline V gene data show CDR1 as MDHEN and CDR2 as SYDVKM. The CDR3 is made up of 13 amino acids. CDR3 region: CASSPGPYYGYTF. The CDR3, as DNA: TGTGCCAGCAGTCCCGGGCCTTACTATGGCTACACCTTC.

The chain is built from TRBV19 and TRBJ2-1; D not certain. CDR3 length: 14 amino acids. Trimming stripped 4 bases from V and 0 bases from J, with 7 bases between. Looked up from germline, CDR1 is LNHDA and CDR2 is SQIVND (reference sequence). CDR3 protein: CASSTYSSYNEQFF. In DNA, the CDR3 is TGTGCCAGTAGTACCTACAGCTCCTACAATGAGCAGTTCTTC.

This clonotype was counted between two and nine times. The V call is TRBV12-3 or TRBV12-4, the J call TRBJ2-2, with 9 bases aligning to TRBD2. This CDR3 has 15 amino acids. The junction had 7 bases not matched to a gene; V was cut back by 3 bases and J by 8 bases. CDR3 nucleotides: TGTGCCAGCAGTTTGGGGGGACTAGCATCTGGGGAGCTGTTTTTT. Translating it yields CASSLGGLASGELFF.

This chain joins TRBV19 and TRBJ1-5; possibly TRBD1 for D (5 bases). V was clipped by 4 bases and J by 5 bases, with 9 bases between them. Germline loops: CDR1 LNHDA, CDR2 SQIVND (reference sequence). This CDR3 has 13 amino acids. CDR3 residues: CASSTQADQPQHF. As DNA, the CDR3 is TGTGCCAGTAGTACACAGGCGGATCAGCCCCAGCATTTT.

V usage is TRBV7-2 and J usage is TRBJ2-3, with D perhaps TRBD2 (6 bases). The CDR3 sequence is 14 residues long. The ends were cut back, 5 bases at V and 2 bases at J, with 11 bases in the middle. Germline CDR1 and CDR2: SGHTA and FQGNSA. The CDR3 loop is CASSLSGTTDTQYF. The CDR3 nucleotides read TGTGCCAGCAGCCTTAGCGGAACCACAGATACGCAGTATTTT.

This clonotype was recorded at least ten times. This chain uses TRBV5-1 with TRBJ2-1; D gene ambiguous. The ends were cut back, 10 bases at V and 5 bases at J, with 19 bases in the middle. This CDR3 is built from 14 residues. CDR1 is SGHRS and CDR2 is YFSETQ in the germline V gene. The CDR3 DNA sequence: TGCGCCTGTCGGGTAGGGCTCGGTGACAATGAGCAGTTCTTC. Translated: CACRVGLGDNEQFF.

The chain employs TRBV20-1 and TRBJ1-2, with no clear D. The germline V gene has CDR1 DFQATT and CDR2 SNEGSKA (reference sequence). Trimming pared 0 bases from V and 4 bases from J, leaving 9 bases between. The CDR3 consists of 13 residues. In DNA, the CDR3 is TGCAGTGCTAGAGATCTGGACCGCTATGGCTACACCTTC. As protein: CSARDLDRYGYTF.

The genes are TRBV28 and TRBJ2-2; 12 nucleotides line up with TRBD1. CDR1 and CDR2 (germline): MDHEN, SYDVKM. The CDR3 runs 17 residues. Trimming removed 2 bases from V and 2 bases from J; junction bases left unmatched: 3. CDR3 sequence reads: CASSLGTGGANTGELFF. The CDR3, as DNA: TGTGCCAGCAGTTTAGGGACAGGGGGCGCCAACACCGGGGAGCTGTTTTTT.

This clonotype was seen a few times. The chain employs TRBV9 and TRBJ2-5; perhaps TRBD1 as D (7 bases). V was trimmed by 0 bases and J by 5 bases, leaving 17 bases between them. Germline values: CDR1 SGDLS, CDR2 YYNGEE. The CDR3 has 16 residues. The DNA for the CDR3 is TGTGCCAGCAGCGTAGCAGGGGGGATAGCTGGGGAGACCCAGTACTTC. The encoded protein is CASSVAGGIAGETQYF. The full variable domain, its missing parts supplied by reference TRBV9 and TRBJ2-5, is DSGVTQTPKHLITATGQRVTLRCSPRSGDLSVYWYQQSLDQGLQFLIQYYNGEERAKGNILERFSAQQFPDLHSELNLSSLELGDSALYFCASSVAGGIAGETQYFGPGTRLLVL.